This entry features one TCR beta chain sequence. This sample is drawn from a study of cytomegalovirus exposure and HLA in healthy donors. Across the whole study: Earlier work reported 117 million unique TCR beta sequences from about 180 million T cells.

The germline V gene encodes CDR1 KGHSH and CDR2 LQKENI. Trimming shortened V by 6 bases and J by 1 base, and 9 bases separated the two germline ends. The CDR3 has 13 amino acids. PCR amplification relied on 60 Vbeta primers (plus 13 Jbeta primers). The data were produced by immunoSEQ multiplex PCR, yet TCRdb's version contains in-frame clones alone and is incomplete. The table records approximately 130,000 clones, less than 85% of them present only once. Sequenced input: PBMCs. The origin of this receptor is a man in his forties in good health and CMV-seronegative. The V and J genes are TRBV18 and TRBJ1-1; D might be TRBD1 (5 bases). The CDR3 DNA reads TGTGCCAGCTCCCCAGGACAGAACACTGAAGCTTTCTTT. This sequence encodes CASSPGQNTEAFF. The variable domain in full, completed from reference TRBV18 and TRBJ1-1, reads NAGVMQNPRHLVRRRGQEARLRCSPMKGHSHVYWYRQLPEEGLKFMVYLQKENIIDESGMPKERFSAEFPKEGPSILRIQQVVRGDSAAYFCASSPGQNTEAFFGQGTRLTVV.